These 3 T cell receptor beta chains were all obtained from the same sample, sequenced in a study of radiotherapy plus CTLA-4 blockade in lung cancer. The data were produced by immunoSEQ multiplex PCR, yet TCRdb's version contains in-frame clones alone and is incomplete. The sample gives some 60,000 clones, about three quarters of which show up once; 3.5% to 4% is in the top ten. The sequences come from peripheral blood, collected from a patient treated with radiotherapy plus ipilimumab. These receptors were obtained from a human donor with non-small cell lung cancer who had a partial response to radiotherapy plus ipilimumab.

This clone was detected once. CDR3 sequence (DNA): TGTGCCAGTAGCTTCACGACTAGCGCCGGGGAGCTGTTTTTT. Translated: CASSFTTSAGELFF. The V and J genes are TRBV19 and TRBJ2-2; 8 bases line up with TRBD2. This CDR3 spans 14 amino acids. Germline assignment: CDR1 LNHDA and CDR2 SQIVND (reference sequence). V lost 6 bases, J lost 6 bases, and 6 bases stayed unmatched.

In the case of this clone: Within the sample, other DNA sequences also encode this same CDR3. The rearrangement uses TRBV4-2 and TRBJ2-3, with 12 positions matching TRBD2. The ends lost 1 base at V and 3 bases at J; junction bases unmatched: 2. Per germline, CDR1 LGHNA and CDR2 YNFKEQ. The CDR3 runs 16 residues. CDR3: CASSQGTSGVTDTQYF. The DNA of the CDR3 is TGTGCCAGCAGCCAAGGGACTAGCGGGGTTACAGATACGCAGTATTTT.

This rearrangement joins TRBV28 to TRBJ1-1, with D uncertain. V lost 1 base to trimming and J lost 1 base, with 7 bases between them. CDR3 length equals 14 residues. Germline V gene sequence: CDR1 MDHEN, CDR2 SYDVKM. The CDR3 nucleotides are TGTGCCAGCAGTTTATTTCGAGCGAACACTGAAGCTTTCTTT. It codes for CASSLFRANTEAFF.